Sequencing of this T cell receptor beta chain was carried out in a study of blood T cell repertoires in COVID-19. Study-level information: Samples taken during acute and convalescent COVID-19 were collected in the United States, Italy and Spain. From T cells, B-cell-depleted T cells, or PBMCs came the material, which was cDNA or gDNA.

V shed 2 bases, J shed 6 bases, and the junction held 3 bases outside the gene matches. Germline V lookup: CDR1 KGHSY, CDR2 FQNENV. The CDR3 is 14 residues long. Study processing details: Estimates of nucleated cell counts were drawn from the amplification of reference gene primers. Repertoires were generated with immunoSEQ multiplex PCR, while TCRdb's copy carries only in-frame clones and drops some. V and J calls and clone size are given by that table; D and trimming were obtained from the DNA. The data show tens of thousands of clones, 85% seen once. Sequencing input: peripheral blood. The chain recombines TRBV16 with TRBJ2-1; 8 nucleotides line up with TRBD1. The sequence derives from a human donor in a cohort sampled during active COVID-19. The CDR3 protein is CASSQARGPNEQFF. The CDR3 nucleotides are TGTGCCAGCAGCCAAGCCAGGGGGCCCAATGAGCAGTTCTTC.